The 26 T cell receptor beta chains below all came from one sample that was sequenced in a study of blood T cell repertoires in COVID-19. Produced via immunoSEQ multiplex PCR; TCRdb's table is partial and in-frame only. Altogether a few hundred thousand clones are present, roughly 80% being singletons, with the ten largest covering about 10%. The source material was peripheral blood. These receptors were taken from a woman of 80 years or more with acute or convalescent COVID-19.

The chain joins TRBV24-1 to TRBJ2-2, with 13 bases aligning to TRBD2. Germline V lookup: CDR1 KGHDR, CDR2 SFDVKD. J lost 8 bases, V lost 9 bases, and 5 bases had no gene match. CDR3 length: 14 amino acids. This CDR3 is CATGRTSGSGELFF. The CDR3 DNA reads TGTGCCACCGGTAGGACTAGCGGGAGTGGGGAGCTGTTTTTT.

This clone was counted a few times. The rearrangement uses TRBV12-5 and TRBJ2-3; 8 positions match TRBD2. The V and J ends lost 2 bases and 4 bases, in that order; junction bases with no gene match: 8. CDR1 LGHNT and CDR2 FRNRAP come from the germline V gene. This CDR3 is 16 amino acids long. CDR3 residues: CASGLYRGGLADTQYF. CDR3 DNA sequence: TGTGCTAGTGGTTTGTACCGGGGGGGCCTGGCAGATACGCAGTATTTT.

Points on this clone: The identical CDR3 is also encoded by other nucleotide sequences in the sample. The chain employs TRBV19 and TRBJ1-3, with D possibly matching TRBD1 (5 bases). V gave up 3 bases and J gave up 0 bases, with 6 bases separating them. Germline values: CDR1 LNHDA, CDR2 SQIVND (reference sequence). CDR3 length: 14 residues. CDR3 in amino acids: CASSIDSSGNTIYF. CDR3 nucleotides: TGTGCCAGTAGTATTGACAGCTCTGGAAACACCATATATTTT.

The chain couples TRBV5-4 to TRBJ2-3, with TRBD1 matching 8 bases. CDR3 length equals 15 residues. The junction had 6 bases not matched to a gene; V was cut back by 3 bases and J by 3 bases. Per the germline V gene, CDR1 is SGHNT and CDR2 is YYREEE (reference sequence). Written as DNA, the CDR3 is TGTGCCAGCAGCTGGGACAGGACTGGGACAGATACGCAGTATTTT. Protein product: CASSWDRTGTDTQYF. The variable domain in full, with the rest retrieved from reference TRBV5-4 and TRBJ2-3, is ETGVTQSPTHLIKTRGQQVTLRCSSQSGHNTVSWYQQALGQGPQFIFQYYREEENGRGNFPPRFSGLQFPNYSSELNVNALELDDSALYLCASSWDRTGTDTQYFGPGTRLTVL.

The chain links TRBV5-1 to TRBJ1-4; D perhaps matches TRBD1 (5 bases). The CDR3 loop spans 15 amino acids. Germline CDR1 reads SGHRS; CDR2 reads YFSETQ. V gave up 4 bases and J gave up 7 bases, with 17 bases separating them. The CDR3 DNA reads TGCGCCAGCAGCAAGTCACAGGCCCAAAGTGAAAAACTGTTTTTT. As protein: CASSKSQAQSEKLFF.

The chain has TRBV30 and TRBJ1-6, with 11 bases identical to TRBD1. Germline lookup yields CDR1 GTSNPN and CDR2 SVGIG (reference sequence). Losses at the gene ends were 3 bases for V and 3 bases for J; bases not matched to a gene: 7. This CDR3 is 17 amino acids long. The CDR3 bases are TGTGCCTGGAGCCAAGCCGGGACAGGGGGCTATAATTCACCCCTCCACTTT. It is translated as CAWSQAGTGGYNSPLHF. Variable domain in full (rest from reference TRBV30 and TRBJ1-6): SQTIHQWPATLVQPVGSPLSLECTVEGTSNPNLYWYRQAAGRGLQLLFYSVGIGQISSEVPQNLSASRPQDRQFILSSKKLLLSDSGFYLCAWSQAGTGGYNSPLHFGNGTRLTVT.

V gene TRBV28 combines with J gene TRBJ2-6, with TRBD2 as a possible D gene (6 bases). V lost 8 bases, J lost 3 bases, and 8 bases lay in between. The CDR3 extends over 13 amino acids. Germline V lookup: CDR1 MDHEN, CDR2 SYDVKM. The CDR3: CASLGGGANVLTF. CDR3 in DNA: TGTGCCAGCCTGGGAGGTGGGGCCAACGTCCTGACTTTC.

This chain uses TRBV11-3 with TRBJ1-2; perhaps TRBD1 as D (6 bases). From germline, CDR1 is SGHNT and CDR2 YENEEA. V lost 0 bases and J lost 3, with 20 bases in between. This CDR3 is built from 18 residues. CDR3 sequence reads: CASSLDIGRGGRDYGYTF. The CDR3 bases are TGTGCCAGCAGCTTAGATATTGGCAGGGGCGGTAGAGACTATGGCTACACCTTC.

This chain joins TRBV12-2 and TRBJ2-4; the table assigns TRBD2, which was not confirmed against the DNA. TRBV12-2 is described as a pseudogene. The CDR3 sequence is 17 residues long. DNA of the CDR3: TGTGCAAGTCGCATGAGGCCGGGACTAGCCGTCGAAAACATTCAGTACTTC. Protein sequence: CASRMRPGLAVENIQYF.

This clone was found a few times. J is TRBJ1-1 and V is TRBV20-1; possible D gene TRBD1, 5 bases. The length of the CDR3 is 11 residues. V was trimmed by 2 bases and J by 11 bases, leaving 12 bases between them. Germline-derived CDR1 and CDR2 are DFQATT and SNEGSKA (reference sequence). CDR3 bases: TGCAGTGCTAGAACAGGTAGTTTGGCTTTCTTT. Translated: CSARTGSLAFF.

V gene TRBV27 combines with J gene TRBJ2-2; possible D gene TRBD1, 5 bases. Per germline, CDR1 MNHEY and CDR2 SMNVEV (reference sequence). V lost 0 bases, J lost 4 bases, and 9 bases lay in between. The CDR3 length is 15 residues. The CDR3 bases are TGTGCCAGCAGTTTATCCCGACAGTCCACCGGGGAGCTGTTTTTT. Its translation: CASSLSRQSTGELFF.

V is TRBV5-1 and J is TRBJ2-1, with TRBD1 as a possible D gene (5 bases). CDR3 length: 16 residues. Germline values: CDR1 SGHRS, CDR2 YFSETQ. Deletions cut 0 bases from V and 0 bases from J, with 10 bases between. CDR3 in DNA: TGCGCCAGCAGCTTGGTTGGGGCTAGCTCCTACAATGAGCAGTTCTTC. It yields the protein CASSLVGASSYNEQFF.

The chain combines TRBV6-2 or TRBV6-3 with TRBJ1-5; no reliable D call. Germline assignment: CDR1 MNHEY and CDR2 SVGEGT. The ends were cut back, 6 bases at V and 11 bases at J, with 11 bases in the middle. There are 11 residues in the CDR3. Here the CDR3 reads CASSATGAQHF. CDR3 coding DNA: TGTGCCAGCAGCGCGACCGGGGCCCAGCATTTT.

This sequence joins TRBV11-3 and TRBJ2-1; TRBD1 agrees at 8 bases. V shed 4 bases and J 1 base; nucleotides not matched to a gene: 12. The CDR3 has 18 amino acids. Germline V gene sequence: CDR1 SGHNT, CDR2 YENEEA. The CDR3 region is CASSSDRGTDLSYNEQFF. The CDR3 DNA is TGTGCCAGCAGCTCCGACAGGGGCACGGACCTTTCCTACAATGAGCAGTTCTTC.

This clone showed up just once. The rearrangement joins TRBV30 to TRBJ1-2; TRBD1 agrees at 9 bases. V trimming: 5 bases; J trimming: 6 bases; junction bases outside the gene matches: 4. The germline V gene encodes CDR1 GTSNPN and CDR2 SVGIG (reference sequence). The CDR3 loop spans 12 amino acids. CDR3 loop: CAWGTGLNGYTF. The CDR3 DNA is TGTGCCTGGGGGACAGGGTTAAATGGCTACACCTTC.

The CDR3 reads CASSLSPGRFEAFF. CDR3 bases: TGTGCCAGCAGTTTATCCCCAGGGCGGTTTGAAGCTTTCTTT. V and J are TRBV27 and TRBJ1-1; a possible D gene is TRBD1 (5 bases). The CDR3 has 14 amino acids. CDR1 MNHEY and CDR2 SMNVEV come from the germline V gene (reference sequence). Trimming took off 0 bases at V and 7 bases at J, with 12 bases between the two ends.

The gene calls are TRBV29-1 and TRBJ1-1; D might be TRBD1 (5 bases). The germline V and J ends were trimmed by 2 bases and 1 base, with 8 bases remaining between them. CDR1 is SQVTM and CDR2 is ANQGSEA in the germline V gene. The CDR3 is made up of 13 amino acids. Written as DNA, the CDR3 is TGCAGCGTTGAATTTCAGGGGAACACTGAAGCTTTCTTT. Its translation: CSVEFQGNTEAFF.

CDR3 sequence: CASSLGEGSHNQPQHF. The CDR3 region has the DNA TGTGCCAGCAGCTTAGGAGAAGGGAGTCACAATCAGCCCCAGCATTTT. V is TRBV13 and J is TRBJ1-5; D gene ambiguous. This CDR3 is built from 16 residues. Trimming took off 0 bases at V and 3 bases at J, with 12 bases between the two ends. CDR1 PRHDT and CDR2 FYEKMQ come from the germline V gene (reference sequence).

This clone is a singleton in its sample. The J gene is TRBJ1-1, the V gene TRBV5-1; perhaps TRBD1 as D (6 bases). The CDR3 is 14 amino acids. Trimming took 4 bases from V and 1 from J, leaving 11 bases between them. Germline V gene data show CDR1 as SGHRS and CDR2 as YFSETQ. This CDR3 is CASSKIQGNTEAFF. CDR3 DNA: TGCGCCAGCAGCAAAATACAGGGGAACACTGAAGCTTTCTTT. The full variable domain, its missing parts supplied by reference TRBV5-1 and TRBJ1-1, is KAGVTQTPRYLIKTRGQQVTLSCSPISGHRSVSWYQQTPGQGLQFLFEYFSETQRNKGNFPGRFSGRQFSNSRSEMNVSTLELGDSALYLCASSKIQGNTEAFFGQGTRLTVV.

The V gene is TRBV11-2, the J gene TRBJ2-7; the match to TRBD2 covers 8 bases. The CDR3 is 14 amino acids. Germline CDR1 SGHAT, CDR2 FQNNGV. The V and J ends lost 4 bases and 1 base, in that order; junction bases with no gene match: 3. CDR3 amino acids: CASSSTSVSYEQYF. DNA of the CDR3: TGTGCCAGCAGCTCGACTAGCGTATCCTACGAGCAGTACTTC. Supplemented by reference TRBV11-2 and TRBJ2-7, the full variable domain reads EAGVAQSPRYKIIEKRQSVAFWCNPISGHATLYWYQQILGQGPKLLIQFQNNGVVDDSQLPKDRFSAERLKGVDSTLKIQPAKLEDSAVYLCASSSTSVSYEQYFGPGTRLTVT.

The chain uses TRBV27 and TRBJ2-7; TRBD1 matches 8 bases. Trimming removed 4 bases from V and 3 bases from J; junction bases left unmatched: 5. The CDR3 is 14 residues long. Germline lookup yields CDR1 MNHEY and CDR2 SMNVEV (reference sequence). CDR3 nucleotides: TGTGCCAGCAGTTACAGGGGGGACGGCTACGAGCAGTACTTC. Its protein product is CASSYRGDGYEQYF.

The chain combines TRBV12-3 or TRBV12-4 with TRBJ1-2; 8 bases map to TRBD1. Trimming at V came to 6 bases and at J to 4 bases, leaving 4 bases not matched to a gene. The CDR3 is 13 amino acids. DNA for the CDR3: TGTGCCAGCAGCCGGGACAGGTCCTATGGCTACACCTTC. This encodes CASSRDRSYGYTF.

The rearrangement uses TRBV3-1 (or the pseudogene TRBV3-2) and TRBJ2-1, with 7 nucleotides matching TRBD2. Germline CDR1 reads LGHDT; CDR2 reads YNNKEL (reference sequence). This CDR3 has 15 residues. The V and J ends lost 5 bases and 0 bases, in that order; junction bases with no gene match: 4. The CDR3 sequence is CASSYQRGSYNEQFF. The CDR3 DNA sequence: TGTGCCAGCAGCTACCAGCGGGGCTCCTACAATGAGCAGTTCTTC.

The rearrangement links TRBV7-2 to TRBJ2-3; 13 bases line up with TRBD2. V shed 4 bases, J shed 5 bases, and the junction held 6 bases outside the gene matches. Germline V lookup: CDR1 SGHTA, CDR2 FQGNSA. The CDR3 contains 16 residues. CDR3: CASSSRTSGGGDTQYF. CDR3 nucleotides: TGTGCCAGCAGCTCCAGGACTAGCGGGGGCGGAGATACGCAGTATTTT.

The chain uses TRBV27 and TRBJ1-4, with 7 bases lining up with TRBD1. Trimming at V came to 8 bases and at J to 5 bases, leaving 8 bases not matched to a gene. The CDR3 is 14 amino acids. Per the germline V gene, CDR1 is MNHEY and CDR2 is SMNVEV (reference sequence). The CDR3 here is CASREGALNEKLFF. The CDR3 DNA reads TGTGCCAGCCGAGAGGGGGCTTTAAATGAAAAACTGTTTTTT.

This chain links TRBV19 with TRBJ2-2; D might be TRBD2 (6 bases). CDR1 is LNHDA and CDR2 is SQIVND in the germline V gene (reference sequence). V was shortened by 4 bases and J by 5 bases, with 14 bases between the two germline ends. The CDR3 sequence is 15 residues long. DNA for the CDR3: TGTGCCAGTAGTAGGGAGGTGAGGAGAACCGGGGAGCTGTTTTTT. It translates to CASSREVRRTGELFF.